The rows below give T cell receptor beta chains drawn from one sample of a study of OX40 agonist ivuxolimab in advanced cancers. Libraries were prepared by immunoSEQ multiplex PCR; TCRdb keeps only in-frame clonotypes and omits some of them. The sample consists of tens of thousands of clones, around 84% of them appearing once. Sample: CD4+ or CD8+ T cells sorted from blood, taken in a trial of the OX40 agonist ivuxolimab. Every receptor here comes from an adult with an advanced solid tumor such as melanoma, head and neck, liver or kidney cancer. Both conserved end residues are part of each CDR3. Each record gives: CDR3 length, V gene, D gene, clone size, J gene, CDR3 DNA, CDR3 protein. D genes are given only for firm matches. The size of a clone is reported for some rows only, either as once, few or many, or as a class for expanded clones.

length: 15
V: TRBV2
D: TRBD2
size: .
J: TRBJ2-1
DNA: TGTGCCAGCAGTGCCCTAGCGGGAGTAAACAATGAGCAGTTCTTC
CDR3: CASSALAGVNNEQFF

length: 15
V: TRBV10-1
D: TRBD1
size: .
J: TRBJ2-7
DNA: TGCGCCAGCAGTGACCCGACAGGGGGGACCTACGAGCAGTACTTC
CDR3: CASSDPTGGTYEQYF

length: 15
V: TRBV5-1
D: TRBD1
size: .
J: TRBJ1-2
DNA: TGCGCCAGCAGCCCGGGGGGACAGGGGTTCTATGGCTACACCTTC
CDR3: CASSPGGQGFYGYTF

length: 17
V: TRBV14
D: .
size: few
J: TRBJ2-1
DNA: TGTGCCAGCAGCCCCACCCTACTAGCCAGCTCCTACAATGAGCAGTTCTTC
CDR3: CASSPTLLASSYNEQFF

length: 15
V: TRBV6-6
D: TRBD2
size: few
J: TRBJ2-1
DNA: TGTGCCAGCAGTTATACTAGCGGGAGGGACAATGAGCAGTTCTTC
CDR3: CASSYTSGRDNEQFF

length: 15
V: TRBV6-5
D: TRBD2
size: .
J: TRBJ2-5
DNA: TGTGCCAGCAGTACCGGGACTAGCGACCAGAAGACCCAGTACTTC
CDR3: CASSTGTSDQKTQYF

length: 13
V: TRBV19
D: .
size: .
J: TRBJ1-5
DNA: TGTGCCAGTAGCCCCGTTACGAATCAGCCCCAGCATTTT
CDR3: CASSPVTNQPQHF

length: 15
V: TRBV7-9
D: .
size: .
J: TRBJ2-7
DNA: TGTGCCAGCAGCCCAGGTGCGGGGCTGCTCTACGAGCAGTACTTC
CDR3: CASSPGAGLLYEQYF

length: 14
V: TRBV11-3
D: .
size: .
J: TRBJ2-2
DNA: TGTGCCAGCAGCTTAGATCCGGGTACCGGGGAGCTGTTTTTT
CDR3: CASSLDPGTGELFF

length: 19
V: TRBV27
D: TRBD1
size: many
J: TRBJ1-2
DNA: TGTGCCAGCAGTTCGATTTTGGGGGTCCACAGGGGGCGCGGGTATGGCTACACCTTC
CDR3: CASSSILGVHRGRGYGYTF

length: 18
V: TRBV7-9
D: .
size: .
J: TRBJ2-6
DNA: TGTGCCAGCAAGGACCCCCGGGACGAAAAGTCTGGGGCCAACGTCCTGACTTTC
CDR3: CASKDPRDEKSGANVLTF

length: 12
V: TRBV29-1
D: .
size: .
J: TRBJ2-6
DNA: TGCAGCGCGACAGTGGGATCACCCGTCCTGACTTTC
CDR3: CSATVGSPVLTF

length: 18
V: TRBV5-4
D: TRBD2
size: few
J: TRBJ2-3
DNA: TGTGCCAGCTCCAGCTTCGGTCCTAGCGGGAGGGACACAGATACGCAGTATTTT
CDR3: CASSSFGPSGRDTDTQYF

length: 15
V: TRBV2
D: .
size: few
J: TRBJ1-2
DNA: TGTGCCAGCAGCGTGGACAGCCCGGGGTACTATGGCTACACCTTC
CDR3: CASSVDSPGYYGYTF

length: 14
V: TRBV7-9
D: .
size: .
J: TRBJ2-1
DNA: TGTGCCAGCAGCTTAACGGAGCCAAGCAATGAGCAGTTCTTC
CDR3: CASSLTEPSNEQFF

length: 16
V: TRBV19
D: TRBD2
size: medium-sized
J: TRBJ2-2
DNA: TGTGCCAGTAGGGGACTAGCTGAATATGCCACCGGGGAGCTGTTTTTT
CDR3: CASRGLAEYATGELFF

length: 12
V: TRBV29-1
D: .
size: .
J: TRBJ1-3
DNA: TGCAGCGCCGGGACCTCTGGAAACACCATATATTTT
CDR3: CSAGTSGNTIYF

length: 15
V: TRBV6-1
D: .
size: once
J: TRBJ1-1
DNA: TGTGCCAGCAGTGACGGGGGACTGATCAACACTGAAGCTTTCTTT
CDR3: CASSDGGLINTEAFF

length: 13
V: TRBV5-6
D: .
size: .
J: TRBJ2-5
DNA: TGTGCCAGCAGCTTGAGAGGTGGAGAGACCCAGTACTTC
CDR3: CASSLRGGETQYF

length: 18
V: TRBV7-6
D: TRBD1
size: .
J: TRBJ1-1
DNA: TGTGCCAGCAGCCTACTCCCGGGCTCCCGTCTACAGGGGGCTGAAGCTTTCTTT
CDR3: CASSLLPGSRLQGAEAFF

length: 15
V: TRBV4-2
D: TRBD2
size: .
J: TRBJ2-1
DNA: TGTGCCAGCAGCCAAGGGACTAGCAGCTACAATGAGCAGTTCTTC
CDR3: CASSQGTSSYNEQFF

length: 13
V: TRBV2
D: TRBD1
size: .
J: TRBJ2-7
DNA: TGTGCCAGCGGGACAGGGGGAATTTACGAGCAGTACTTC
CDR3: CASGTGGIYEQYF

length: 16
V: TRBV6-4
D: .
size: .
J: TRBJ2-3
DNA: TGTGCCAGCAGCCCAATGGGGGGCTCCTTCACAGATACGCAGTATTTT
CDR3: CASSPMGGSFTDTQYF

length: 12
V: TRBV28
D: .
size: .
J: TRBJ1-1
DNA: TGTGCCAGCAGTTTCGCGAGGTTCGAAGCTTTCTTT
CDR3: CASSFARFEAFF

length: 15
V: TRBV9
D: .
size: .
J: TRBJ2-3
DNA: TGTGCCAGCAGCCCCCTTTCGCGTCGTACAGATACGCAGTATTTT
CDR3: CASSPLSRRTDTQYF

length: 16
V: TRBV19
D: .
size: .
J: TRBJ2-1
DNA: TGTGCCAGTAGTATAGAGGGACTCCAGGGGTCAAATGAGCAGTTCTTC
CDR3: CASSIEGLQGSNEQFF

length: 14
V: TRBV2
D: .
size: few
J: TRBJ1-2
DNA: TGTGCCAGCAGTAATGCCGGACGGGTTGGGGGCTACACCTTC
CDR3: CASSNAGRVGGYTF